These T cell receptor beta chains were read from a single sample in a study of siplizumab effects on memory and regulatory T cells. TCRdb keeps only in-frame clones here, not all; method: immunoSEQ multiplex PCR. In the table there are fewer than 100,000 clones, roughly 94% of which are singletons. The specimen sequenced was CD8+ T cells sorted from blood. These receptors were collected from a human donor in good health. The CDR3 runs from the conserved cysteine through the conserved F or W. A D gene is named only where the DNA matches it firmly. Clone size is not always given. Where it is, it says once, few, many or a class for expanded clones.

cdr3_aa	cdr3_nt	v_call	j_call	d_call	clone_size
CASSRVVREHASYNEQFF	TGTGCCAGCAGTCGGGTGGTGAGGGAGCACGCAAGCTACAATGAGCAGTTCTTC	TRBV28	TRBJ2-1	-	once
CSVVILTGVFTEAFF	TGCAGCGTTGTTATCCTTACGGGGGTATTCACTGAAGCTTTCTTT	TRBV29-1	TRBJ1-1	-	once
CASKQGSWRAFF	TGTGCCAGTAAGCAGGGGAGTTGGCGAGCTTTCTTT	TRBV19	TRBJ1-1	-	-
CASRGPMDTEAFF	TGTGCCAGCAGGGGACCCATGGATACTGAAGCTTTCTTT	TRBV2	TRBJ1-1	-	-
CASSYGPGWSYEQYF	TGTGCCAGCAGCTACGGACCGGGGTGGTCCTACGAGCAGTACTTC	TRBV7-9	TRBJ2-7	-	-
CASSETSGRQETQYF	TGTGCCAGCAGTGAGACTAGCGGAAGACAAGAGACCCAGTACTTC	TRBV2	TRBJ2-5	TRBD2	-
CASSLVAAGWTNTGELFF	TGTGCCAGCAGCTTAGTCGCTGCGGGGTGGACGAACACCGGGGAGCTGTTTTTT	TRBV7-6	TRBJ2-2	-	many
CASPLGTSGISTDTQYF	TGCGCCAGCCCCCTGGGGACTAGCGGGATTAGCACAGATACGCAGTATTTT	TRBV10-1	TRBJ2-3	TRBD2	-
CASSGGAEQYF	TGTGCCAGCAGCGGAGGAGCCGAGCAGTACTTC	TRBV9	TRBJ2-7	-	-
CASSLRLGETQYF	TGTGCCAGCAGCTTACGGCTAGGGGAGACCCAGTACTTC	TRBV5-5	TRBJ2-5	-	-
CASSGTALANYGYTF	TGTGCCAGCAGCGGTACAGCATTAGCTAACTATGGCTACACCTTC	TRBV9	TRBJ1-2	-	-
CASSLVTEDGSYEQYF	TGCGCCAGCAGCTTGGTCACGGAGGACGGCTCCTACGAGCAGTACTTC	TRBV5-1	TRBJ2-7	-	-
CASSLLEREGPPQHF	TGCGCCAGCAGCCTATTGGAGAGGGAGGGGCCGCCCCAGCATTTT	TRBV4-1	TRBJ1-5	-	-